What follows describes a single T cell receptor beta chain. Its antigen is unknown. Base qualities are not provided; no much larger clone lies one nucleotide away. This specimen belongs to a study of Graves' ophthalmopathy and Graves' hyperthyroidism (dated by TCRdb to the late 2010s). Notes on the research overall: Peripheral blood was collected at initial diagnosis, prior to any treatment. In total, 135 blood samples were TCR-sequenced: under 45 ophthalmopathy, some 72 hyperthyroidism and roughly 17 hyperthyroidism-to-ophthalmopathy patients. In roughly six hyperthyroidism patients, the T-cell repertoires found in thyroid tissue were compared with those found in blood. Following sampling, methimazole starting at 30 mg daily was administered to hyperthyroidism patients, and high-dose intravenous methylprednisolone was administered to ophthalmopathy patients. An independent validation cohort was composed of roughly 18 hyperthyroidism patients and 15 to 17 patients who later progressed from hyperthyroidism to ophthalmopathy. A discovery set of 100 patients (approximately 45 ophthalmopathy, fewer than 60 stable hyperthyroidism) was enrolled to explore V-J signatures distinguishing ophthalmopathy from hyperthyroidism. TCR beta repertoire signatures were used to distinguish Graves' ophthalmopathy from Graves' hyperthyroidism and to predict progression to ophthalmopathy.

Ophthalmopathy patients had moderately to severely active disease, Clinical Activity Score of at least 3, NOSPECS grade of at least 4, and disease duration under 3 months. Patients with other autoimmune diseases, uncontrolled infections, pregnancy or lactation were excluded from the study. Clinical symptoms, serum thyroxine, TRAb, thyroid ultrasound and orbital computed tomography formed the basis of the diagnosis. Using Ficoll-Paque density gradient centrifugation, PBMCs were isolated from approximately 11 ml of fresh peripheral blood. Total RNA was extracted using Trizol reagent, and RNA quality was checked on an Agilent 2100 Bioanalyzer. Broader findings and caveats from the paper: Among expanded thyroid clonotypes with frequency above 0.001, most also showed up in blood, which suggests that blood repertoires may reflect the thyroid immune response. No statistical method was used to predetermine the sample size, and group allocation was not hidden from the investigators. In validation, the model predicted ophthalmopathy progression with about 71% sensitivity and 72.22% specificity; 12 predicted patients were CT-confirmed with GO in a median of approximately six months. Ophthalmopathy was separated from stable hyperthyroidism by the 13-signature model with just under 90% sensitivity and about 81% specificity in cross-validation and with 80%/75% in the test set.

For repertoire sequencing, TCR beta CDR3 regions were amplified from RNA transcripts. HTBI primers and the Qiagen OneStep RT-PCR kit were used in a first-round RT-PCR, which was followed by a second-round multiplex PCR, size selection and purification. Sequencing of the libraries was carried out on an Illumina HiSeq2000 in paired-end mode with 100 bp reads. Per the source publication's procedure: SOAPnuke was used to process the reads, removing any read that contained adapters or uncalled bases, had a mean Phred below 15, or lacked an exact match to the constant primer or identifier. COPE v1.2.5 was used to merge high-quality paired reads. Clonotypes were defined as unique nucleotide sequences and were aligned to IMGT TRB V, D and J references using MiTCR v1.1. The analysis was limited to V-J combinations with a frequency above 0.0001, which together covered approximately 99% of the repertoires. For each V-J combination, a TCR clonal expansion and chaos score was defined as the ratio of F50 clonal expansion to chaos observed in the TCRdist matrix. Welch's t-statistics and random forest were used to reduce features to 13 V-J combinations, which were fed into a naive Bayes classifier. Thyroid-blood repertoire similarity was quantified with the Morisita-Horn index. TCRdb reprocessing: public reads trimmed at Q25 with fastp, clones called with MiXCR, in-frame beta chains kept. Under each unique CDR3 protein, matching rows form one entry showing the most common genes and DNA. These V and J calls rely on TCRdb rather than the paper's analysis. The sample has 200,000 to 300,000 distinct CDR3 sequences on record, around 50% of them singletons. Together, the top ten hold over 40% of the sample.

Trimming at the junction amounts to 8 bases on V and 5 bases on J, and the germline ends lie 15 bases apart. The germline V gene sets CDR1 to SNHLY and CDR2 to FYNNEI. The CDR3 runs 13 residues from the cysteine to the phenylalanine. The sequence is cut down to CDR3 DNA, 39 bases in frame from base 1. This clonotype was obtained from an adult man with Graves' ophthalmopathy. The rearranged chain carries TRBV2 and TRBJ2-5; the D segment could be TRBD2, given 6 matching bases. Sample: peripheral blood. The DNA is TGTGCCAGCCGGGGACTCCGAGGGGAGACCCAGTACTTC. It translates to CASRGLRGETQYF.